These 29 T cell receptor beta chains share one sample of origin, sequenced in a study of blood T cell repertoires in COVID-19. The assay was immunoSEQ multiplex PCR, and TCRdb's table has in-frame clones only and misses some. Here the sample spans some 210,000 clones, roughly four fifths being singletons. Sequenced: peripheral blood. These receptors were obtained from a woman in her 70s with active or convalescent COVID-19.

The rearrangement links TRBV5-1 to TRBJ2-7; maybe TRBD2 (6 bases). V shed 6 bases and J shed 6 bases, with 19 bases lying between them. This CDR3 spans 14 amino acids. Looked up from germline, CDR1 is SGHRS and CDR2 is YFSETQ. The DNA of the CDR3 is TGCGCCAGCACCCCTGACGGAGGGCCGGGCGAGCAGTACTTC. The encoded protein is CASTPDGGPGEQYF.

In its sample, this clone was seen once. The chain links TRBV6-5 to TRBJ1-3, with D maybe TRBD1 (6 bases). Trimming pared 11 bases from V and 2 bases from J, leaving 16 bases between. Germline CDR1 is MNHEY and CDR2 is SVGAGI. There are 14 residues in the CDR3. CDR3 nucleotides: TGTGCCTCCCCCCAACAGGGAGCTGGAAACACCATATATTTT. Amino acids: CASPQQGAGNTIYF.

The chain links TRBV3-1 (or the pseudogene TRBV3-2) to TRBJ1-6, with D unclear. The CDR3 consists of 14 residues. Trimming left V 2 bases short and J 7 bases short, with 9 bases between. In germline, CDR1 is LGHDT, CDR2 YNNKEL (reference sequence). DNA of the CDR3: TGTGCCAGCAGCCAATCGAGGGCAAATTCACCCCTCCACTTT. This encodes CASSQSRANSPLHF.

The J gene is TRBJ1-2, the V gene TRBV5-1; weak D call: TRBD1 (5 bases). Germline V CDR1 and CDR2: SGHRS, YFSETQ. The CDR3 totals 14 residues. The V end was cut by 5 bases, the J end by 6 bases, with 17 bases between. The CDR3 reads CASRFGGTGDGYTF. For the CDR3, the DNA is TGCGCCAGCAGGTTTGGAGGGACCGGGGATGGCTACACCTTC.

The chain uses TRBV5-1 and TRBJ1-2; D possibly corresponds to TRBD1 (6 bases). Germline CDR1 and CDR2: SGHRS and YFSETQ. The CDR3 is 15 residues long. V was trimmed by 4 bases and J by 6 bases, leaving 19 bases between them. The CDR3 reads CASSPTPRGSNGYTF. Written as DNA, the CDR3 is TGCGCCAGCAGCCCCACCCCCAGGGGTTCCAATGGCTACACCTTC. Together with reference TRBV5-1 and TRBJ1-2, the CDR3 gives the full variable domain: KAGVTQTPRYLIKTRGQQVTLSCSPISGHRSVSWYQQTPGQGLQFLFEYFSETQRNKGNFPGRFSGRQFSNSRSEMNVSTLELGDSALYLCASSPTPRGSNGYTFGSGTRLTVV.

The DNA of the CDR3 is TGTGCCAGCTCACCTCAAATAGGGACAGTGAATGAGCAGTTCTTC. Protein: CASSPQIGTVNEQFF. The J gene is TRBJ2-1, the V gene TRBV18; 7 nucleotides align to TRBD1. The V segment lost 3 bases and the J segment 7 bases; nucleotides outside the gene matches: 9. CDR1 and CDR2 (germline): KGHSH, LQKENI. The CDR3 totals 15 residues.

V usage is TRBV7-1 and J usage is TRBJ2-6, with a possible D match to TRBD1 (5 bases). TRBV7-1 qualifies as an ORF whose function is uncertain. The CDR3 runs 18 residues. V lost 5 bases and J lost 9, with 26 bases in between. CDR3 DNA sequence: TGTGCCAGCAGCAATTTGTGTCACGAGGACAAAGTCGGCAACGTCCTGACTTTC. Translation: CASSNLCHEDKVGNVLTF.

This chain links TRBV15 with TRBJ2-1; 7 bases align to TRBD2. The J segment lost 4 bases and the V segment lost 1 base, leaving 4 bases of the junction unmatched. In germline, CDR1 is LNHNV, CDR2 YYDKDF (reference sequence). The CDR3 extends over 15 amino acids. The CDR3 here is CATSRAGAGYNEQFF. CDR3 coding DNA: TGTGCCACCAGCAGAGCGGGAGCGGGATACAATGAGCAGTTCTTC.

The V gene is TRBV19, the J gene TRBJ2-2; the D gene is possibly TRBD1 (5 bases). This CDR3 has 15 residues. CDR1 and CDR2 (germline): LNHDA, SQIVND (reference sequence). V was clipped by 6 bases and J by 0 bases, with 11 bases between them. CDR3 sequence (DNA): TGTGCCAGTAGAACAGGTGCGCCGAACACCGGGGAGCTGTTTTTT. Residues: CASRTGAPNTGELFF.

This clone was seen only once. This chain links TRBV3-1 (or the pseudogene TRBV3-2) with TRBJ1-1; TRBD1 is a possible D gene (5 bases). Germline CDR1 reads LGHDT; CDR2 reads YNNKEL (reference sequence). Deletions cut 4 bases from V and 4 bases from J, with 10 bases between. This CDR3 spans 13 amino acids. The CDR3 reads CASSPDSLTEAFF. The CDR3 DNA sequence: TGTGCCAGCAGCCCCGACAGCCTCACTGAAGCTTTCTTT.

The chain uses TRBV14 and TRBJ2-7, with a possible D match to TRBD1 (6 bases). There are 16 residues in the CDR3. Germline V CDR1 and CDR2: SGHDN, FVKESK. The V end was cut by 3 bases, the J end by 2 bases, with 17 bases between. The CDR3 sequence is CASSQLTGLPTYEQYF. In nucleotides, the CDR3 is TGTGCCAGCAGCCAGCTTACAGGGCTACCAACCTACGAGCAGTACTTC.

V and J are TRBV29-1 and TRBJ2-5; perhaps TRBD1 as D (5 bases). Trimming cost V 6 bases and J 5 bases, with 19 bases left between them. Per germline, CDR1 SQVTM and CDR2 ANQGSEA. The CDR3 is 14 amino acids. CDR3 amino acids: CSVNDRWPDETQYF. Here the CDR3 DNA reads TGCAGCGTCAACGACAGATGGCCCGACGAGACCCAGTACTTC.

In this sample, this clone turned up many times. V is TRBV18 and J is TRBJ2-7, with TRBD1 identical over 7 bases. From germline, CDR1 is KGHSH and CDR2 LQKENI. V lost 6 bases, J lost 4 bases, and 6 bases stayed unmatched. This CDR3 is built from 13 residues. CDR3 DNA: TGTGCCAGCTCTACCCGGGACAGTTACGAGCAGTACTTC. Its protein is CASSTRDSYEQYF.

The chain uses TRBV28 and TRBJ1-1; D is possibly TRBD1 (5 bases). Looked up from germline, CDR1 is MDHEN and CDR2 is SYDVKM. Trimming removed 6 bases at V and 3 bases at J, with 14 bases between. The CDR3 sequence is 14 residues long. CDR3 protein: CASSRTRKDTEAFF. The CDR3 nucleotides read TGTGCCAGCAGCCGGACAAGGAAAGACACTGAAGCTTTCTTT.

CDR3 sequence: CASSLSLSEQFF. The CDR3 DNA follows: TGCGCCAGCAGCTTGTCCTTGAGCGAGCAGTTCTTC. This chain joins TRBV5-1 and TRBJ2-1; no definite D call. The ends were cut back, 1 base at V and 10 bases at J, with 9 bases in the middle. Germline CDR1 is SGHRS and CDR2 is YFSETQ. The CDR3 spans 12 residues.

The rearrangement uses TRBV4-1 and TRBJ2-5, with TRBD2 identical over 9 bases. The CDR3 extends over 19 amino acids. Germline V gives CDR1 MGHRA, CDR2 YSYEKL. V trimming: 1 base; J trimming: 4 bases; junction bases outside the gene matches: 16. CDR3 bases: TGCGCCAGCAGCCAAGGATTAGCGGGAGTCTCCCGTTCAATAGAGACCCAGTACTTC. This sequence encodes CASSQGLAGVSRSIETQYF.

The CDR3 DNA reads as TGTGCCAGCAGTTTTCCGTCCGTTGGCTACACCTTC. This translates into CASSFPSVGYTF. The V gene is TRBV5-4, the J gene TRBJ1-2; the D is unclear. Germline CDR1 is SGHNT and CDR2 is YYREEE (reference sequence). This CDR3 has 12 residues. V was cut by 5 bases and J by 7 bases, with 12 bases left in between. The whole variable domain, remainder taken from reference TRBV5-4 and TRBJ1-2, is ETGVTQSPTHLIKTRGQQVTLRCSSQSGHNTVSWYQQALGQGPQFIFQYYREEENGRGNFPPRFSGLQFPNYSSELNVNALELDDSALYLCASSFPSVGYTFGSGTRLTVV.

This clone was counted between two and nine times. The gene calls are TRBV10-1 and TRBJ2-2; 10 bases match TRBD2. V shed 9 bases and J 6 bases; nucleotides not matched to a gene: 16. The V gene's germline CDR1 is WNHNN and CDR2 SYGVQD (reference sequence). This CDR3 spans 17 amino acids. Written as DNA, the CDR3 is TGCGCCAGAGCGGGAGGGGGAAGTAGGTGTGCACCCGGGGAGCTGTTTTTT. It codes for CARAGGGSRCAPGELFF.

This clone was recorded once. This chain links TRBV11-3 with TRBJ2-3, with TRBD1 matching over 8 bases. J lost 4 bases, V lost 5 bases, and 8 bases had no gene match. This CDR3 comprises 15 residues. Per the germline V gene, CDR1 is SGHNT and CDR2 is YENEEA. CDR3 residues: CASSEDQGAADTQYF. The CDR3 coding sequence is TGTGCCAGCAGCGAAGACCAGGGGGCTGCAGATACGCAGTATTTT.

This sequence joins TRBV7-8 and TRBJ2-1, with 8 nucleotides matching TRBD2. Germline V lookup: CDR1 SGHVS, CDR2 FQNEAQ. The V and J ends lost 1 base and 12 bases, in that order; junction bases with no gene match: 5. CDR3 length equals 13 residues. CDR3 protein: CASSLDIGRVQFF. The CDR3 DNA sequence: TGTGCCAGCAGCTTAGATATCGGGAGGGTGCAGTTCTTC.

The rearrangement uses TRBV15 and TRBJ2-5; TRBD2 matches at 11 bases. This CDR3 region has 17 residues. CDR1 is LNHNV and CDR2 is YYDKDF in the germline V gene (reference sequence). Unmatched junction bases numbered 6, after V lost 2 bases and J lost 1 base. CDR3: CATSRTSGTSGQETQYF. The CDR3 bases are TGTGCCACCAGCAGAACTTCCGGGACTAGCGGCCAAGAGACCCAGTACTTC.

The chain couples TRBV29-1 to TRBJ2-7; 9 nucleotides match TRBD1. The V gene end was trimmed by 7 bases and the J gene end by 6 bases; junction bases not matched to a gene: 13. CDR1 and CDR2 (germline): SQVTM, ANQGSEA. This CDR3 is built from 14 residues. The CDR3 DNA sequence: TGCAGCGCCTACTCCGGGACAGGGTCGGGCGAGCAGTACTTC. It translates to CSAYSGTGSGEQYF.

The DNA for the CDR3 is TGTGCCAGCTCGCCCCTGGACAGCCAGACCCAGTACTTC. As protein: CASSPLDSQTQYF. The V and J genes are TRBV18 and TRBJ2-5; maybe TRBD1 (6 bases). V shed 6 bases and J shed 6 bases, with 14 bases lying between them. The CDR3 has 13 amino acids. Germline V gives CDR1 KGHSH, CDR2 LQKENI.

The chain joins TRBV6-6 to TRBJ2-7; 8 bases align to TRBD1. J gave up 0 bases and V 5 bases, and 9 bases lay outside the gene matches. The CDR3 is made up of 16 amino acids. Germline CDR1 and CDR2: MNHNY and SVGAGI (reference sequence). The CDR3 sequence: CASSRQGTLNSYEQYF. CDR3 sequence (DNA): TGTGCCAGCAGTCGACAGGGGACCCTAAACTCCTACGAGCAGTACTTC.

CDR3 DNA: TGTGCCAGCAGTGTTACCCAGACAGGGGGACCAGATACGCAGTATTTT. It is translated as CASSVTQTGGPDTQYF. The gene calls are TRBV6-1 and TRBJ2-3; 9 nucleotides match TRBD1. Germline CDR1 reads MNHNS; CDR2 reads SASEGT. V gave up 4 bases and J gave up 4 bases; unmatched junction bases: 9. CDR3 length: 16 residues.

The gene calls are TRBV2 and TRBJ1-5; 11 bases fit TRBD1. V dropped 7 bases and J dropped 9; count of bases not matched to a gene: 11. Germline CDR1 reads SNHLY; CDR2 reads FYNNEI. CDR3 length: 15 amino acids. CDR3 in amino acids: CASKMGQGVSRPQHF. The CDR3 bases are TGTGCCAGCAAAATGGGACAGGGGGTTTCCCGGCCCCAGCATTTT.

The table lists this clone with a count of one. This rearrangement joins TRBV6-5 to TRBJ1-1; TRBD1 is a possible D gene (6 bases). This CDR3 has 14 residues. Germline values: CDR1 MNHEY, CDR2 SVGAGI. V lost 11 bases and J lost 2, with 18 bases in between. The CDR3 DNA sequence: TGTGCCGCTGCCAGGGGCAACGGAAACACTGAAGCTTTCTTT. Residues: CAAARGNGNTEAFF.

V is TRBV5-5 and J is TRBJ1-5; TRBD1 is a possible D gene (6 bases). CDR1 SGHKS and CDR2 YYEKEE come from the germline V gene (reference sequence). There are 17 residues in the CDR3. Trimming cost V 4 bases and J 2 bases, with 19 bases left between them. The CDR3 bases are TGTGCCAGCAGCCAGCGGCCCCTGACAGGTGGCAATCAGCCCCAGCATTTT. As protein: CASSQRPLTGGNQPQHF.

V is TRBV6-5 and J is TRBJ2-1; 10 bases fit TRBD2. The germline CDR1 and CDR2 sequences are MNHEY and SVGAGI. The CDR3 loop spans 16 amino acids. V was clipped by 0 bases and J by 3 bases; unmatched bases: 2. In DNA form, the CDR3 reads TGTGCCAGCAGTTACTCCGCTAGCGGGAGCTACAATGAGCAGTTCTTC. The encoded protein is CASSYSASGSYNEQFF.